The clone carrying this T cell receptor beta chain occurred a few times. The antigen is not known. At one end the junction does not follow the germline gene, possibly because of a read error. The data stem from a study of T cell repertoires in cytomegalovirus infection. Study-level findings and limits: Using cumulative public TCR beta family frequency, the authors identified those who carried CMV together with the relevant HLA.

TCRdb reprocessed the reads with MiXCR, giving one entry per CDR3 protein. The table lists roughly 120,000 distinct CDR3 sequences, about 31% of them singletons. The CDR3 is 15 amino acids. Germline lookup yields CDR1 SSHAT and CDR2 FNYEAQ (reference sequence). This chain uses TRBV7-7 with TRBJ2-5, with TRBD2 matching 8 bases. The source was CD8+ T cells from cultured PBMCs, collected from culture after CMV antigen stimulation. This sequence was found in a human donor in good health (CMV status not recorded). Some clones in this sample may be carry-over from other donors' samples. The CDR3 sequence is CASSRLSGGPETQYF. CDR3 in DNA: TGTGCTAGCAGCCGCCTTTCGGGGGGGCCGGAGACCCAGTACTTC. Using reference TRBV7-7 and TRBJ2-5 for the parts outside the CDR3, the full variable domain is GAGVSQSPRYKVTKRGQDVTLRCDPISSHATLYWYQQALGQGPEFLTYFNYEAQPDKSGLPSDRFSAERPEGSISTLTIQRTEQRDSAMYRCASSRLSGGPETQYFGPGTRLLVL.